This T cell receptor beta chain derives from a study of blood T cell repertoires in COVID-19. Whole-study context: Donors in the United States, Italy and Spain gave samples during acute or convalescent COVID-19.

Data came from immunoSEQ multiplex PCR; TCRdb stores just in-frame clones and leaves some out. The profile shows approximately 670,000 clones, 70% to 90% of them singletons. The length of the CDR3 is 15 residues. With 6 bases clipped from V and 5 bases from J, the junction kept 11 bases outside the gene matches. CDR1 and CDR2 from the germline V gene are SQVTM and ANQGSEA. The sample taken for sequencing was peripheral blood. The V call is TRBV29-1, the J call TRBJ2-7; TRBD1 matches 12 bases. This sequence originates from a woman between 18 and 30 years old with acute or convalescent COVID-19. The CDR3 spells CSVRKPGQGAHEQYF. In DNA form, the CDR3 reads TGCAGCGTCCGAAAACCGGGACAGGGGGCTCACGAGCAGTACTTC.